This T cell receptor (beta chain) was identified during a study of siplizumab effects on memory and regulatory T cells. Assay: immunoSEQ multiplex PCR; the TCRdb copy retains only in-frame clones and omits some. The data hold approximately 120,000 clones, with over 85% observed a single time. CDR1 MNHNY and CDR2 SVGAGI come from the germline V gene (reference sequence). This CDR3 is 13 amino acids long. With 8 bases removed from V and 14 bases from J, the gap between germline ends came to 23 bases. Study-level points and caveats: Most proliferating CD4+ or CD8+ clones, roughly 75-97%, had no naive or memory assignment. Relative to controls at 26.9%, mappable alloreactive CD4+ clones exhibited a mean Treg-derived proportion of less than 70% with siplizumab. Significant reduction of alloreactive sequences traceable to unstimulated CD4+ memory cells was observed with siplizumab. Both greater diversity than memory cells and a major contribution to the alloresponse seemed to characterize naive T cells.

With regard to this clone: The antigen is undetermined.

Sequenced: non-Treg CD4+ T cells sorted from blood. The genes are TRBV6-6 and TRBJ2-3, with D perhaps being TRBD1 or TRBD2 (5 bases each). This receptor was obtained from a human donor in good health. The DNA of the CDR3 is TGTGCCAGCCTATCGCCCGGGGCTCCCTTAGTGTATTTT. Its protein product is CASLSPGAPLVYF.